The sequence of this TCR beta chain was determined in a study of blood T cell repertoires in COVID-19. About the study: The United States, Italy and Spain were the sources of the acute and convalescent COVID-19 samples. T cells, B-cell-depleted T cells, or PBMCs provided the cDNA or gDNA that served as material.

Followed longitudinally, the Seattle patients had been enrolled during active infection. Original processing methods: It was from reference gene primer amplification that nucleated cell counts were estimated. TCRdb keeps only in-frame clones here, not all; method: immunoSEQ multiplex PCR. Clonal size and the V and J genes are those of that table, whereas D and trimming came from the DNA. The sample yields over 150,000 clones, approximately 86% seen once. Material: peripheral blood. This clonotype originated in an elderly man with COVID-19, enrolled during active disease.

The CDR3 DNA reads as TGTGCCAGCAGTAATTACCGGACAGGGGACTATGGCTACACCTTC. This sequence encodes CASSNYRTGDYGYTF. The V gene is TRBV6-5, the J gene TRBJ1-2; 9 bases line up with TRBD1. The CDR3 is made up of 15 amino acids. Trimming removed 5 bases from V and 3 bases from J; junction bases left unmatched: 7. CDR1 is MNHEY, CDR2 SVGAGI, per germline.